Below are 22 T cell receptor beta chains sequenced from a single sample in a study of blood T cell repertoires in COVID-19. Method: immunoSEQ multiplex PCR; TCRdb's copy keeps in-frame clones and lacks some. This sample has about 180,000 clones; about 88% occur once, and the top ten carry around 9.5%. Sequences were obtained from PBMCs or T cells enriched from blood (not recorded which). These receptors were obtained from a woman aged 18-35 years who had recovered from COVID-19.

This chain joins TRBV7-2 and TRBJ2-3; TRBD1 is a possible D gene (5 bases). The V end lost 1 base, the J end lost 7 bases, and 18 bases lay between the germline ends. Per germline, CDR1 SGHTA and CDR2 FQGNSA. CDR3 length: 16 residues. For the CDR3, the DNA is TGTGCCAGCAGCTTAGTATGGGCGGCAGGGATAAATACGCAGTATTTT. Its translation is CASSLVWAAGINTQYF.

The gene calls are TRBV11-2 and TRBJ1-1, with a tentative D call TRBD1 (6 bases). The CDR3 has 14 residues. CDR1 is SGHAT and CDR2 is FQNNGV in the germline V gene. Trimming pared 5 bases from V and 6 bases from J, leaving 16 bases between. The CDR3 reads CASSATYREPEAFF. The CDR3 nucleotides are TGTGCCAGCAGCGCAACCTACAGGGAGCCTGAAGCTTTCTTT.

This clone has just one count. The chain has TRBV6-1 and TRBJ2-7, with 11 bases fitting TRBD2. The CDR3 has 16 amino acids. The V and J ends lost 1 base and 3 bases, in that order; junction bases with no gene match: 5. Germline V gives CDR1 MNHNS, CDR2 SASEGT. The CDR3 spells CASSEETSGVSYEQYF. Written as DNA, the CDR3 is TGTGCCAGCAGTGAAGAGACTAGCGGGGTGAGCTACGAGCAGTACTTC.

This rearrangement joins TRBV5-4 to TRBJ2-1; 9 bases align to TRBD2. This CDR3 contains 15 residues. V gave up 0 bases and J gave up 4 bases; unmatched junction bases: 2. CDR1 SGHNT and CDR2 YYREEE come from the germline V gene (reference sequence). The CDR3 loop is CASSLDSGGYNEQFF. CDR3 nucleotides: TGTGCCAGCAGCTTGGACAGCGGGGGGTACAATGAGCAGTTCTTC.

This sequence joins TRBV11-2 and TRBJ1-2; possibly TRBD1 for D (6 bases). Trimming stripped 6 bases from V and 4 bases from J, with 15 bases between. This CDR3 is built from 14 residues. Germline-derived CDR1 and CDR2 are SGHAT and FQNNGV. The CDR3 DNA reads TGTGCCAGCAGTGACGACAGGCCCTCCTATGGCTACACCTTC. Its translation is CASSDDRPSYGYTF.

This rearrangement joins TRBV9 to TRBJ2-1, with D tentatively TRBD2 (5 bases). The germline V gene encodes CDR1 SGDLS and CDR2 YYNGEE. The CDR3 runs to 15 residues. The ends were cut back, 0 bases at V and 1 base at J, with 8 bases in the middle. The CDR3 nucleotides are TGTGCCAGCAGCGTAGAGGACTCATCCTACAATGAGCAGTTCTTC. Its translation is CASSVEDSSYNEQFF.

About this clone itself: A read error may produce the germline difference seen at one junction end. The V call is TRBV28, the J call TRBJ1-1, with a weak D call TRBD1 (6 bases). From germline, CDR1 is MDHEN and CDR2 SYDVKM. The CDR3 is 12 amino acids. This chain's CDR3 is CASSHGLPKGVF. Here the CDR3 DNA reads TGTGCCAGCAGTCACGGCCTCCCCAAGGGGGTCTTT.

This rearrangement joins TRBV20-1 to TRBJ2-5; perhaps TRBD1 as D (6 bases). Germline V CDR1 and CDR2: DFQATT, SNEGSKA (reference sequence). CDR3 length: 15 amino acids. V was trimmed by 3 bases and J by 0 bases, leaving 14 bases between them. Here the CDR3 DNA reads TGCAGTGCTAGTGGGTCCTACAGGGACCAAGAGACCCAGTACTTC. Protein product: CSASGSYRDQETQYF.

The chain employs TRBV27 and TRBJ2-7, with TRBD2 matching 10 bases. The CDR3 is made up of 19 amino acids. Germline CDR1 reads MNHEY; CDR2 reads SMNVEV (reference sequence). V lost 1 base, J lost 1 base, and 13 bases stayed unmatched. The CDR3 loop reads CASSLFGSRLAGSSYEQYF. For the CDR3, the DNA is TGTGCCAGCAGTTTATTCGGGTCCCGACTAGCGGGCAGTTCCTACGAGCAGTACTTC.

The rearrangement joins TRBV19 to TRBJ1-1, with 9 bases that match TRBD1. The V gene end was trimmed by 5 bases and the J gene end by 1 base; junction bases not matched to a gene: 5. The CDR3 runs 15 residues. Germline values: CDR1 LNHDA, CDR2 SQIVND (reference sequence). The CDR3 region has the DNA TGTGCCAGTAGTGGTCCGGGACAGGGGAACACTGAAGCTTTCTTT. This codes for CASSGPGQGNTEAFF. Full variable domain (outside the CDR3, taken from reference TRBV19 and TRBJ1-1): DGGITQSPKYLFRKEGQNVTLSCEQNLNHDAMYWYRQDPGQGLRLIYYSQIVNDFQKGDIAEGYSVSREKKESFPLTVTSAQKNPTAFYLCASSGPGQGNTEAFFGQGTRLTVV.

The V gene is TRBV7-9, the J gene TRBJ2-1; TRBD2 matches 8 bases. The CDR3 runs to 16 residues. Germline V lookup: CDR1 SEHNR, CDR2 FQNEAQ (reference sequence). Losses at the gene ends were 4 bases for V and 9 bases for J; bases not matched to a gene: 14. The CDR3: CASSSPLGLDGGEQFF. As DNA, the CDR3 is TGTGCCAGCAGCTCTCCTCTGGGACTAGACGGAGGTGAGCAGTTCTTC.

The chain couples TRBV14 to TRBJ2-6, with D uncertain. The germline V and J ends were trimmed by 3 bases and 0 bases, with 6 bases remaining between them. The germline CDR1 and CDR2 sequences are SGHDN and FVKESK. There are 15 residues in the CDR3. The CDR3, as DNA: TGTGCCAGCAGCCAGAGCGTCTCTGGGGCCAACGTCCTGACTTTC. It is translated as CASSQSVSGANVLTF.

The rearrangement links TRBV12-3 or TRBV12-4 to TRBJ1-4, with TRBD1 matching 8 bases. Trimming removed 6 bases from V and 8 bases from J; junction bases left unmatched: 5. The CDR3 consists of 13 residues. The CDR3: CASSTGGLEKLFF. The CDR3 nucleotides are TGTGCCAGCAGCACAGGGGGATTAGAAAAACTGTTTTTT.

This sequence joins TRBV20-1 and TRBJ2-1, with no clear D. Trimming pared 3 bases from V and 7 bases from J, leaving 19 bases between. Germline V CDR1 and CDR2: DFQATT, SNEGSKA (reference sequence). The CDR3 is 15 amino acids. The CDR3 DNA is TGCAGTGCTAGTGGCGCAGCCAGCGTTGGGAATGAGCAGTTCTTC. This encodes CSASGAASVGNEQFF.

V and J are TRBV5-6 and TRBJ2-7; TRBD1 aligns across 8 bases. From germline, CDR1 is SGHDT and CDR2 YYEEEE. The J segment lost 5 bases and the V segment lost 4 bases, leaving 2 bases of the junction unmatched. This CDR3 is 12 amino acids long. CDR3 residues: CASSLTGDEQYF. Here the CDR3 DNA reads TGTGCCAGCAGCCTGACAGGGGACGAGCAGTACTTC.

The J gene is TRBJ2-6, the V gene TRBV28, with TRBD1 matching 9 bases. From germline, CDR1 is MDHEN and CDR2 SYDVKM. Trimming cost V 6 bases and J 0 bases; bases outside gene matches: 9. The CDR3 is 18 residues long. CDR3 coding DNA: TGTGCCAGCAGACTGGGGGACAGGGTCCTCTCTGGGGCCAACGTCCTGACTTTC. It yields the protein CASRLGDRVLSGANVLTF.

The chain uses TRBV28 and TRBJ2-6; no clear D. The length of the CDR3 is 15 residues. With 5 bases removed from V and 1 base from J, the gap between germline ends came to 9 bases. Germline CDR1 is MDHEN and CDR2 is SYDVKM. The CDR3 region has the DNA TGTGCCAGCAGTGATCTATCATCTGGGGCCAACGTCCTGACTTTC. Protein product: CASSDLSSGANVLTF.

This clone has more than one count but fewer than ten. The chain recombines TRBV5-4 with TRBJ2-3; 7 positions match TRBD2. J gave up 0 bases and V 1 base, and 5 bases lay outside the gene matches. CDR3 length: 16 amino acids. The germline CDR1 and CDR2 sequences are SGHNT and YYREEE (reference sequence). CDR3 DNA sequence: TGTGCCAGCAGCTTGCTTAGCGGGCTCAGCACAGATACGCAGTATTTT. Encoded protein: CASSLLSGLSTDTQYF.

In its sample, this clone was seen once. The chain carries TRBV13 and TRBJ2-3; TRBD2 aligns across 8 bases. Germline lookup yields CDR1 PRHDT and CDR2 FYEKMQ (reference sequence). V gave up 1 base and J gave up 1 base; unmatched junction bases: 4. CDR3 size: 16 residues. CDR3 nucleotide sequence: TGTGCCAGCAGCTTAGCACTAGCGGTAGGCACAGATACGCAGTATTTT. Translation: CASSLALAVGTDTQYF.

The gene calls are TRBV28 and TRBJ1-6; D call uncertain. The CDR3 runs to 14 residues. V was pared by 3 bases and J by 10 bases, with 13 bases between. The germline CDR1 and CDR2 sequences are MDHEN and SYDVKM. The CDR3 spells CASSFQGRGSPLHF. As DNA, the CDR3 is TGTGCCAGCAGTTTCCAAGGGCGAGGGTCACCCCTCCACTTT.

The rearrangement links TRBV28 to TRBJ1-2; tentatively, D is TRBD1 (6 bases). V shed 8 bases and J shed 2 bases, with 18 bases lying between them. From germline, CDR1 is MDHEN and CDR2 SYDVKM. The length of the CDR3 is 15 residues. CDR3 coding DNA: TGTGCCAGCCGAGAGACCGGGACACAGAACTATGGCTACACCTTC. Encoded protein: CASRETGTQNYGYTF.

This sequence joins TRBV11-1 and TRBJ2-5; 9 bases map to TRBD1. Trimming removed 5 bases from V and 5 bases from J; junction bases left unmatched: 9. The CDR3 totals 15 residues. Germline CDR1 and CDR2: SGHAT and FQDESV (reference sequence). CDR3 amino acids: CASSLRDREIETQYF. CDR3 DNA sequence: TGTGCCAGCAGCCTCCGGGACAGGGAAATTGAGACCCAGTACTTC.